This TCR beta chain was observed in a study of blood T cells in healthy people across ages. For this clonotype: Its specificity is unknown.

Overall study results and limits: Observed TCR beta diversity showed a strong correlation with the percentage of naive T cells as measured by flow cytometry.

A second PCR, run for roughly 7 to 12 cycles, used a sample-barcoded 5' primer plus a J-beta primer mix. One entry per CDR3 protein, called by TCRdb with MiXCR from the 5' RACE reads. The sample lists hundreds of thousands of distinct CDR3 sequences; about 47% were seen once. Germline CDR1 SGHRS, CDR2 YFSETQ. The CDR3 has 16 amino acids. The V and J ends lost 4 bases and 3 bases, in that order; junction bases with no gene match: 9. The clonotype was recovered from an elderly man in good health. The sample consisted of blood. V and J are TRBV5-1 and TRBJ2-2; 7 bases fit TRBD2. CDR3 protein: CASSPPSAGDTGELFF. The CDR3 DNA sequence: TGCGCCAGCAGCCCCCCTTCGGCGGGAGACACCGGGGAGCTGTTTTTT.